A selection of T cell receptor beta chains follows, all from one sample in a study of CD8 T cells in ankylosing spondylitis. TCRdb re-analysed the 5' RACE reads in MiXCR, keeping a single row per CDR3 protein. The sample holds roughly 230,000 distinct CDR3 sequences, over 15% seen once. Material: blood, either unsorted or a sorted T cell fraction (not recorded which). All receptors derive from a male donor with ankylosing spondylitis or in good health (not recorded which). CDR3s include the opening cysteine and the closing phenylalanine or tryptophan. A D gene is named only where the DNA matches it firmly. The size field is filled for only some rows; it gives once, few, many or a size class.

length,V,J,D,size,CDR3,DNA
15,TRBV27,TRBJ2-7,NA,few,CASSYEGSFTYEQYF,TGTGCCAGCAGTTATGAGGGGAGCTTCACCTACGAGCAGTACTTC
15,TRBV12-3/TRBV12-4,TRBJ1-4,NA,NA,CASSHMAVGNEKLFF,TGTGCCAGCAGCCATATGGCCGTCGGGAATGAAAAACTGTTTTTT
16,TRBV6-2/TRBV6-3,TRBJ2-7,NA,few,CASSASPLDPTYEQYF,TGTGCCAGCAGTGCCTCCCCTCTGGACCCCACCTACGAGCAGTACTTC
15,TRBV7-3,TRBJ2-2,TRBD1,many,CASSAGTVNTGELFF,TGTGCCAGCAGCGCCGGGACAGTGAACACCGGGGAGCTGTTTTTT
14,TRBV20-1,TRBJ1-1,NA,NA,CSARQQGLNTEAFF,TGCAGTGCTAGACAGCAGGGGTTGAACACTGAAGCTTTCTTT
12,TRBV9,TRBJ2-3,NA,few,CASSVVVDTQYF,TGTGCCAGCAGCGTAGTAGTGGATACGCAGTATTTT
19,TRBV4-1,TRBJ2-1,TRBD2,few,CASSLRTSGSLLSYNEQFF,TGCGCCAGCAGCCTGAGGACTAGCGGGAGCCTTCTCTCCTACAATGAGCAGTTCTTC
13,TRBV27,TRBJ2-7,NA,few,CASSRDRAIEQYF,TGTGCCAGCAGTAGGGACCGAGCCATCGAGCAGTACTTC
15,TRBV29-1,TRBJ2-1,TRBD2,NA,CSVGTSAYSYNEQFF,TGCAGCGTTGGGACTAGCGCTTATTCCTACAATGAGCAGTTCTTC
13,TRBV12-3/TRBV12-4,TRBJ2-7,NA,few,CASSSSPFYEQYF,TGTGCCAGCAGTTCCTCCCCTTTCTACGAGCAGTACTTC
14,TRBV20-1,TRBJ2-7,NA,NA,CSARGASGLPEQYF,TGCAGTGCTAGAGGAGCGTCAGGGCTTCCCGAGCAGTACTTC
14,TRBV6-5,TRBJ2-1,NA,few,CASSYGTRYNEQFF,TGTGCCAGCAGTTACGGGACTCGGTACAATGAGCAGTTCTTC
16,TRBV28,TRBJ1-6,TRBD1,few,CASRTDREFYNSPLHF,TGTGCCAGCAGAACAGACAGGGAATTCTATAATTCACCCCTCCACTTT
14,TRBV6-2/TRBV6-3,TRBJ2-1,TRBD1,NA,CASSPDRVHNEQFF,TGTGCCAGCAGCCCCGACAGGGTCCACAATGAGCAGTTCTTC
16,TRBV7-9,TRBJ2-1,TRBD2,few,CASSLVGLAAYNEQFF,TGTGCCAGCAGCTTAGTTGGACTAGCGGCCTACAATGAGCAGTTCTTC
15,TRBV7-8,TRBJ2-3,NA,NA,CASSTMGHFTDTQYF,TGTGCCAGCAGCACAATGGGGCATTTTACAGATACGCAGTATTTT
17,TRBV4-1,TRBJ2-7,TRBD2,NA,CASSQDGTGLILYEQYF,TGCGCCAGCAGCCAAGATGGGACGGGACTAATTCTCTACGAGCAGTACTTC
16,TRBV4-1,TRBJ1-6,NA,few,CASSHLLSRANSPLHF,TGCGCCAGCAGCCACCTGCTTTCCAGGGCAAATTCACCCCTCCACTTT
16,TRBV6-1,TRBJ2-5,NA,few,CASSEGVLRGQETQYF,TGTGCCAGCAGTGAAGGGGTTCTGAGGGGGCAAGAGACCCAGTACTTC
12,TRBV5-1,TRBJ2-3,TRBD2,few,CASRTRLAQQYF,TGCGCCAGCCGAACCCGACTAGCGCAGCAGTATTTT
13,TRBV11-2,TRBJ1-2,NA,few,CASSLVPLYGYTF,TGTGCCAGCAGCTTAGTCCCCCTCTATGGCTACACCTTC
14,TRBV4-2,TRBJ1-5,NA,few,CASRYQRGNQPQHF,TGTGCCAGCAGGTACCAGAGGGGCAATCAGCCCCAGCATTTT
13,TRBV12-5,TRBJ1-2,NA,NA,CASSPQGLNGYTF,TGTGCTAGTTCCCCCCAGGGGCTAAATGGCTACACCTTC
17,TRBV3-1,TRBJ2-7,TRBD2,NA,CASSQDGGTSGRPEQYF,TGTGCCAGCAGCCAAGATGGAGGGACTAGCGGGAGGCCTGAGCAGTACTTC
12,TRBV25-1,TRBJ2-2,NA,few,CASSIGTGELFF,TGTGCCAGCAGTATAGGAACCGGGGAGCTGTTTTTT
14,TRBV12-5,TRBJ1-5,TRBD1,NA,CASGSGTANQPQHF,TGTGCTAGTGGTTCTGGGACAGCAAATCAGCCCCAGCATTTT
15,TRBV27,TRBJ2-5,TRBD1,NA,CASSFVRGYQETQYF,TGTGCCAGCAGTTTTGTCAGGGGGTATCAAGAGACCCAGTACTTC
15,TRBV27,TRBJ2-1,TRBD2,few,CASSLAGGGYNEQFF,TGTGCCAGCAGTTTGGCGGGCGGGGGATACAATGAGCAGTTCTTC
14,TRBV9,TRBJ2-2,TRBD2,NA,CASSSGSRFGELFF,TGTGCCAGCTCTAGCGGGAGTAGATTCGGGGAGCTGTTTTTT
14,TRBV29-1,TRBJ1-2,NA,medium-sized,CSVEWWTGNYGYTF,TGCAGCGTTGAGTGGTGGACGGGTAACTATGGCTACACCTTC
17,TRBV4-3,TRBJ2-7,TRBD2,NA,CASSQGGVTSGSPEQYF,TGCGCCAGCAGCCAAGGAGGAGTGACTAGCGGGAGTCCCGAGCAGTACTTC
16,TRBV4-3,TRBJ2-1,TRBD2,many,CASSQVLAGGLNEQFF,TGCGCCAGCAGCCAAGTATTAGCGGGAGGGCTTAATGAGCAGTTCTTC
13,TRBV29-1,TRBJ1-5,NA,many,CSVEVGSGQPQHF,TGCAGCGTTGAAGTGGGGTCCGGGCAGCCCCAGCATTTT
14,TRBV20-1,TRBJ2-7,TRBD1,few,CSARGQGVVYEQYF,TGCAGTGCCCGTGGACAGGGGGTTGTCTACGAGCAGTACTTC
15,TRBV7-8,TRBJ2-3,NA,NA,CASSFPAEAFHTQYF,TGTGCCAGCAGCTTTCCTGCCGAAGCATTCCATACGCAGTATTTT
15,TRBV12-3/TRBV12-4,TRBJ2-7,NA,NA,CASTFGGTSSYEQYF,TGTGCCAGCACTTTTGGCGGGACCAGCTCCTACGAGCAGTACTTC
15,TRBV12-3/TRBV12-4,TRBJ2-2,NA,few,CASSPSGRLGGELFF,TGTGCCAGCAGTCCTAGTGGGAGACTCGGTGGGGAGCTGTTTTTT
16,TRBV7-8,TRBJ2-2,TRBD2,NA,CASSPSGTSRGGELFF,TGTGCCAGCAGCCCATCCGGGACTAGCCGGGGCGGGGAGCTGTTTTTT
15,TRBV29-1,TRBJ1-1,TRBD1,NA,CSVAEIGTGGTEAFF,TGCAGCGTTGCGGAAATAGGGACAGGGGGAACTGAAGCTTTCTTT
14,TRBV6-2/TRBV6-3,TRBJ2-2,NA,few,CASSWVTNTGELFF,TGTGCCAGCAGTTGGGTCACGAACACCGGGGAGCTGTTTTTT
13,TRBV6-1,TRBJ2-3,NA,NA,CASSERAVDTQYF,TGTGCCAGCTCGGAGAGGGCCGTAGATACGCAGTATTTT
15,TRBV29-1,TRBJ2-5,TRBD2,NA,CSAEGLREMGETQYF,TGCAGCGCAGAGGGTTTGCGGGAGATGGGAGAGACCCAGTACTTC
12,TRBV4-1,TRBJ2-7,TRBD1,NA,CASSHTGAEQYF,TGCGCCAGCAGCCACACAGGGGCCGAGCAGTACTTC
10,TRBV7-9,TRBJ2-7,NA,many,CASGSYEQYF,TGTGCCAGCGGGTCCTACGAGCAGTACTTC
16,TRBV7-9,TRBJ2-7,TRBD2,NA,CASSLGLAGKPHEQYF,TGTGCCAGCAGCTTAGGACTAGCGGGAAAGCCCCACGAGCAGTACTTC
15,TRBV7-2,TRBJ2-5,TRBD1,NA,CASSITGTGLETQYF,TGTGCCAGCAGCATAACCGGGACAGGGTTAGAGACCCAGTACTTC
16,TRBV5-1,TRBJ2-6,NA,few,CASSITGRTGANVLTF,TGCGCCAGCAGCATTACAGGGAGAACTGGGGCCAACGTCCTGACTTTC